Described below is a single TCR beta chain sequence and its context. Its antigen is currently unknown. Germline V gene lookup returns CDR1 SGHVT and CDR2 SQSDAQ. Germline trimming cut 5 bases from V and 0 bases from J; bases unmatched to any gene: 15. The CDR3 sequence is 18 residues long. The sample belongs to a study of T cell repertoires in cytomegalovirus infection. Study context: Signatures in public TCR beta sequences pointed to both CMV infection and matching HLA type.

TCRdb itself ran the reads through MiXCR, one entry per CDR3 protein. The sample holds around 750,000 distinct CDR3 sequences, around a third seen once. Study-level findings and limits: HLA-C-restricted, CMV-specific TCR beta clonotypes were dominant ex vivo.

The sequencing used cultured CD8+ T cells from PBMCs, collected from culture after CMV antigen stimulation. The chain couples TRBV7-4 to TRBJ1-2; 7 bases fit TRBD1. This receptor was taken from a human donor in good health (CMV status not recorded). Some clones in this sample may be carry-over from other donors' samples. CDR3 amino acids: CASSPPPATGTTNYGYTF. Here the CDR3 DNA reads TGTGCCAGCAGCCCCCCTCCCGCGACAGGGACAACTAACTATGGCTACACCTTC. The entire variable domain, with the rest obtained from reference TRBV7-4 and TRBJ1-2, is as follows: GAGVSQSPRYKVAKRGRDVALRCDSISGHVTLYWYRQTLGQGSEVLTYSQSDAQRDKSGRPSGRFSAERPERSVSTLKIQRTEQGDSAVYLCASSPPPATGTTNYGYTFGSGTRLTVV.